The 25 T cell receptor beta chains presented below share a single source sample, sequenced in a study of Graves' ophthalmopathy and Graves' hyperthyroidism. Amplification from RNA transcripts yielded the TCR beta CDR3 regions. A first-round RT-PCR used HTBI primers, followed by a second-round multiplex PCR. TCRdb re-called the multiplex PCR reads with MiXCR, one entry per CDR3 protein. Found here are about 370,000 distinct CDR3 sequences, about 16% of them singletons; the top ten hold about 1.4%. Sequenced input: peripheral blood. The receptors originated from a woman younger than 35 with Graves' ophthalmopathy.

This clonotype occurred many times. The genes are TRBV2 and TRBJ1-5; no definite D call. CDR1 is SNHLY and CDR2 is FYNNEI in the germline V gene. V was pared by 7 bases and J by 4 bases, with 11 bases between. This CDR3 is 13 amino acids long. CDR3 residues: CASKAAGNQPQHF. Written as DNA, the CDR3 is TGTGCCAGCAAGGCGGCGGGGAATCAGCCCCAGCATTTT.

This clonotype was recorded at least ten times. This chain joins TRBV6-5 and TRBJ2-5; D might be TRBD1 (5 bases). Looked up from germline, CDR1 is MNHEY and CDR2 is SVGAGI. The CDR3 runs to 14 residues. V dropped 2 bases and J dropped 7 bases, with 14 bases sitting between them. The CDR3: CASSYAGPYGTQYF. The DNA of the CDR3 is TGTGCCAGCAGTTACGCAGGGCCTTACGGGACCCAGTACTTC.

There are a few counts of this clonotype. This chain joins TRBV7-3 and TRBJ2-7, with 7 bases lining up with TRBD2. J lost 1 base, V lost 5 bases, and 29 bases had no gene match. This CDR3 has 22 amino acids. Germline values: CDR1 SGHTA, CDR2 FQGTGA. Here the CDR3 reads CASSLTLTQLPTRTSPSYEQYF. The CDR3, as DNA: TGTGCCAGCAGCCTTACGTTGACTCAACTACCGACGAGGACTAGTCCTTCCTACGAGCAGTACTTC.

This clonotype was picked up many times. The CDR3 is CASSPGVTEAFF. The CDR3 DNA reads as TGTGCCAGCAGCCCGGGAGTCACTGAAGCTTTCTTT. The rearrangement uses TRBV12-3 or TRBV12-4 and TRBJ1-1, with unresolved D. The CDR3 sequence is 12 residues long. Between the trimmed V and J ends, which lost 6 bases and 4 bases, there was a span of 9 bases.

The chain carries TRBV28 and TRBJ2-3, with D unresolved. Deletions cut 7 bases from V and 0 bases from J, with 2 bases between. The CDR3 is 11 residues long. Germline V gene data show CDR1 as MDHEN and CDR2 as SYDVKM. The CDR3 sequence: CASTSTDTQYF. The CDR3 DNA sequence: TGTGCCAGCACAAGCACAGATACGCAGTATTTT.

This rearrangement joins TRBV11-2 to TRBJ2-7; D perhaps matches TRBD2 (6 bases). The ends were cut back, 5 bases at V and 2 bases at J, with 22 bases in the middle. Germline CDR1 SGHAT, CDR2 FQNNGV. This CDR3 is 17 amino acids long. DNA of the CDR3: TGTGCCAGCAGCCCAAGCCTTCTAGGAGGGCTTCCCTACGAGCAGTACTTC. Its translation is CASSPSLLGGLPYEQYF.

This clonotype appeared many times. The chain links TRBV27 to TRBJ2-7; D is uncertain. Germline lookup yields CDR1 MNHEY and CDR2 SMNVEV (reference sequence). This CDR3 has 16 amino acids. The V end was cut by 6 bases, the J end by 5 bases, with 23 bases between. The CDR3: CASSLNRLHTVDEQYF. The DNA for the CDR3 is TGTGCCAGCAGCCTAAATCGACTTCACACCGTCGACGAGCAGTACTTC.

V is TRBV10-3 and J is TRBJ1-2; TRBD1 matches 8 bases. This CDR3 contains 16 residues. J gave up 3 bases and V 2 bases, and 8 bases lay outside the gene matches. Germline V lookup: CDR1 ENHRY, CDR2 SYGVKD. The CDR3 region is CAISEPQGESDYGYTF. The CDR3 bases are TGTGCCATCAGTGAGCCACAGGGGGAATCTGACTATGGCTACACCTTC.

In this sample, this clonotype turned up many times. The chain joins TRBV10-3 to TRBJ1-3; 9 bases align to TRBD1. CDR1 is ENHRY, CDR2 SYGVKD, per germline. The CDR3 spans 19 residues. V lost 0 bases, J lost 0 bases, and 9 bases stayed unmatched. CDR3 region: CAISESWTGEPGSGNTIYF. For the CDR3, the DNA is TGTGCCATCAGTGAGTCATGGACAGGGGAGCCTGGCTCTGGAAACACCATATATTTT.

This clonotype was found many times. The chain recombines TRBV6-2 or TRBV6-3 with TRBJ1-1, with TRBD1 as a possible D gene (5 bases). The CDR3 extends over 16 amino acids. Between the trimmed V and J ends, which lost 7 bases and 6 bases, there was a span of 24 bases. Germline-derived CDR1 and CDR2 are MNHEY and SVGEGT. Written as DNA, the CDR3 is TGTGCCAGCACCCCCACCCCCCACGGGGGGAAGGCTGAAGCTTTCTTT. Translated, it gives CASTPTPHGGKAEAFF.

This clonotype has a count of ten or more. As DNA, the CDR3 is TGCGCCAGCAGCCAAGAAGGGACTAGTGGTTCCTACGAGCAGTACTTC. Amino acids: CASSQEGTSGSYEQYF. The gene calls are TRBV4-3 and TRBJ2-7; 8 bases are shared with TRBD2. Germline V lookup: CDR1 LGHNA, CDR2 YSLEER. The length of the CDR3 is 16 residues. Trimming took 0 bases from V and 1 from J; bases not matched to a gene: 5.

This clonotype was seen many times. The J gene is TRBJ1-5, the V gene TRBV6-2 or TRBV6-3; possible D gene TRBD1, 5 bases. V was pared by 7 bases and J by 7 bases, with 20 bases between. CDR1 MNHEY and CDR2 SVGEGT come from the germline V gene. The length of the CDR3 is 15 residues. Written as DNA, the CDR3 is TGTGCCAGCAATTCCGCGGGGGATAGCGGGCAGCCCCAGCATTTT. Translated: CASNSAGDSGQPQHF.

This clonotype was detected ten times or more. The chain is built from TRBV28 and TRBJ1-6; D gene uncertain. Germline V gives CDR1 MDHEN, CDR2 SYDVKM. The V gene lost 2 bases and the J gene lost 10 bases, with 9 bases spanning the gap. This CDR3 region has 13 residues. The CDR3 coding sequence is TGTGCCAGCAGTTTAAGCAACGGGTCACCCCTCCACTTT. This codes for CASSLSNGSPLHF.

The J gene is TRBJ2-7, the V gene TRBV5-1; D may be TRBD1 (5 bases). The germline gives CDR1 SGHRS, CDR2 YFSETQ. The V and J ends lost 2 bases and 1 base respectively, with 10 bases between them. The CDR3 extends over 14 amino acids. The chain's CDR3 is CASSFDSPSYEQYF. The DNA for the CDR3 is TGCGCCAGCAGCTTTGACAGCCCATCCTACGAGCAGTACTTC.

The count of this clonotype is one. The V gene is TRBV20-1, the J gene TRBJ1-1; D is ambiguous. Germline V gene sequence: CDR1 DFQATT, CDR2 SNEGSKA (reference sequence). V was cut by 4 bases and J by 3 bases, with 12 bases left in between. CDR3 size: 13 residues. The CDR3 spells CSAKEGAHTEAFF. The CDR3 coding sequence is TGCAGTGCTAAGGAGGGCGCCCACACTGAAGCTTTCTTT.

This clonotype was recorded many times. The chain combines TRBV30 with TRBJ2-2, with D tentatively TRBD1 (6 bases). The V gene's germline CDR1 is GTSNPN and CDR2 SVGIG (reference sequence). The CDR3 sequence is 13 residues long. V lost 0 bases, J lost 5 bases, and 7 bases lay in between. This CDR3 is CAWSVTGTGELFF. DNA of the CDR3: TGTGCCTGGAGTGTTACAGGGACCGGGGAGCTGTTTTTT.

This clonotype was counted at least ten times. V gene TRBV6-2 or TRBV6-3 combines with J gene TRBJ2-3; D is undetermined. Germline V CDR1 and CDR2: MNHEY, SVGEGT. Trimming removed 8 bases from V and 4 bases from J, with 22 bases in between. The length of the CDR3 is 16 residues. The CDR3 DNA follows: TGTGCCAGCGCTCCTCTCGAGAGTTATGGGGCAGATACGCAGTATTTT. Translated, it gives CASAPLESYGADTQYF.

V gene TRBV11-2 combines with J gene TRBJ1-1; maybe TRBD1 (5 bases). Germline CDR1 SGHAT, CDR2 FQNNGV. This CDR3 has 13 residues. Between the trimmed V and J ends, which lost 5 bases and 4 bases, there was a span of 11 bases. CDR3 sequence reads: CASSRIGGTEAFF. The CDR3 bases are TGTGCCAGCAGCCGTATTGGGGGCACTGAAGCTTTCTTT.

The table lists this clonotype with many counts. In DNA, the CDR3 is TGTGCCAGCAGTGAAGCGCTTCAGGGAAACACTGAAGCTTTCTTT. Translated: CASSEALQGNTEAFF. The genes are TRBV2 and TRBJ1-1; D is perhaps TRBD1 (5 bases). This CDR3 has 15 amino acids. Germline CDR1 reads SNHLY; CDR2 reads FYNNEI. Trimming stripped 0 bases from V and 2 bases from J, with 10 bases between.

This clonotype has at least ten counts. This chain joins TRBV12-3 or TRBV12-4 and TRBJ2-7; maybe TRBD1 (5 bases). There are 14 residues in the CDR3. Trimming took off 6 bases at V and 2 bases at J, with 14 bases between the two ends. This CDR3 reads CASSRPDSPYEQYF. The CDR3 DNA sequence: TGTGCCAGCAGCCGCCCTGACAGCCCCTACGAGCAGTACTTC.

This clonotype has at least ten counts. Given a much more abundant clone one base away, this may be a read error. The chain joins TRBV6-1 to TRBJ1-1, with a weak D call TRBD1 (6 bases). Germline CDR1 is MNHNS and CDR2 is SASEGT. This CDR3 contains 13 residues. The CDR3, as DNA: TGTGCCAGCAGTAGGGGGATGGACACTGAAGCTTCCTTT. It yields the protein CASSRGMDTEASF.

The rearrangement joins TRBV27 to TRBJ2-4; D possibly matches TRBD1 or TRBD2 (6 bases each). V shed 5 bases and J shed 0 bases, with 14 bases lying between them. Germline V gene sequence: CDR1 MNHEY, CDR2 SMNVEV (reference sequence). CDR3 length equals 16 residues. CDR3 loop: CASSPQGRGAKNIQYF. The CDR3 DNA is TGTGCCAGCAGTCCCCAGGGGCGGGGAGCCAAAAACATTCAGTACTTC.

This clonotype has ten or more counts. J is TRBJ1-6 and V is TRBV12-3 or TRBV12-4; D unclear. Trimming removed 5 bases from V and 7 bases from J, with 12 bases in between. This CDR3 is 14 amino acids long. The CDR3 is CASSLPSTNSPLHF. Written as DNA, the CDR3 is TGTGCCAGCAGTCTCCCTTCCACCAATTCACCCCTCCACTTT.

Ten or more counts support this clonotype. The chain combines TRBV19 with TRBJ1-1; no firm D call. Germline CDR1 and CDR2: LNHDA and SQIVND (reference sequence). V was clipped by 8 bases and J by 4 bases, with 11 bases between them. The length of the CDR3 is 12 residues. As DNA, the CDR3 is TGTGCCAGTGGGATCCTTGGCACTGAAGCTTTCTTT. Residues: CASGILGTEAFF. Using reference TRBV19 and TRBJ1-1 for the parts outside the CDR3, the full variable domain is DGGITQSPKYLFRKEGQNVTLSCEQNLNHDAMYWYRQDPGQGLRLIYYSQIVNDFQKGDIAEGYSVSREKKESFPLTVTSAQKNPTAFYLCASGILGTEAFFGQGTRLTVV.

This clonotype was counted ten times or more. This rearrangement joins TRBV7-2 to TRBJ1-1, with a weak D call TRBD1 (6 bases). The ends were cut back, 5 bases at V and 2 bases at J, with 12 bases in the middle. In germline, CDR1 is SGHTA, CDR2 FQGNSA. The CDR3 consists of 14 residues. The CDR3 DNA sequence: TGTGCCAGCAGCGAGTACAGGGACAACACTGAAGCTTTCTTT. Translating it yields CASSEYRDNTEAFF. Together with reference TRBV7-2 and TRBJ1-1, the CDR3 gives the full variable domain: GAGVSQSPSNKVTEKGKDVELRCDPISGHTALYWYRQSLGQGLEFLIYFQGNSAPDKSGLPSDRFSAERTGGSVSTLTIQRTQQEDSAVYLCASSEYRDNTEAFFGQGTRLTVV.